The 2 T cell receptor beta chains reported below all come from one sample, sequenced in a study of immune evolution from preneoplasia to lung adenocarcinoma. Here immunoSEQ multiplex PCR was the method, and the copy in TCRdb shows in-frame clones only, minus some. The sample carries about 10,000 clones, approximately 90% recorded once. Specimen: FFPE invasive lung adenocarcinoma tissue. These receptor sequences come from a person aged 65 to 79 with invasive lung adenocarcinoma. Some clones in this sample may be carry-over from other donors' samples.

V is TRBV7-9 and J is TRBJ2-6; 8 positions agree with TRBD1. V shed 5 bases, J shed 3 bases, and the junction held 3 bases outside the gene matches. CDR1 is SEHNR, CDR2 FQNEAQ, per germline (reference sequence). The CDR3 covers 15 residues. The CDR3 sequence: CASSQGARGANVLTF. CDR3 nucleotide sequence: TGTGCCAGCAGCCAGGGGGCTCGTGGGGCCAACGTCCTGACTTTC.

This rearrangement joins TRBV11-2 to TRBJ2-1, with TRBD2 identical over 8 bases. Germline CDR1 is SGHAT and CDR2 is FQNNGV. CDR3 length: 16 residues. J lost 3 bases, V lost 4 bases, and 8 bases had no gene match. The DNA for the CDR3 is TGTGCCAGCAGCTCCTTAGCGGGACCCCTCTACAATGAGCAGTTCTTC. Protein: CASSSLAGPLYNEQFF. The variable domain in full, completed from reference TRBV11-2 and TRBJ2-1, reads EAGVAQSPRYKIIEKRQSVAFWCNPISGHATLYWYQQILGQGPKLLIQFQNNGVVDDSQLPKDRFSAERLKGVDSTLKIQPAKLEDSAVYLCASSSLAGPLYNEQFFGPGTRLTVL.